The next 11 T cell receptor beta chains were all read from a single sample in a study of T-cell reconstitution after alpha-beta-depleted transplantation in children. Researchers prepared the TCRbeta library using unique molecular identifiers, the study reports. TCRdb re-analysed the PCR reads in MiXCR, keeping a single row per CDR3 protein. The sample carries approximately 230,000 distinct CDR3 sequences, 25% recorded once. This material consisted of PBMCs, taken before TCRalphabeta/CD19-depleted stem cell transplant. The receptors shown here come from a girl aged 2-15 years with Fanconi anemia, due to receive a stem cell transplant.

The chain is built from TRBV6-1 and TRBJ2-3; perhaps D is TRBD1 or TRBD2 (6 bases each). The germline CDR1 and CDR2 sequences are MNHNS and SASEGT. V shed 5 bases and J shed 4 bases, with 10 bases lying between them. The CDR3 contains 13 residues. The CDR3 coding sequence is TGTGCCAGCAGTAGGGGGGTCTCAGATACGCAGTATTTT. It yields the protein CASSRGVSDTQYF.

This chain links TRBV29-1 with TRBJ1-1; 7 nucleotides align to TRBD1. Per the germline V gene, CDR1 is SQVTM and CDR2 is ANQGSEA. The CDR3 contains 13 residues. Germline trimming cut 7 bases from V and 1 base from J; bases unmatched to any gene: 6. CDR3 protein: CSGDRAGNTEAFF. The CDR3 DNA sequence: TGCAGCGGAGACAGGGCTGGGAACACTGAAGCTTTCTTT. The variable domain in full, with the rest retrieved from reference TRBV29-1 and TRBJ1-1, is SAVISQKPSRDICQRGTSLTIQCQVDSQVTMMFWYRQQPGQSLTLIATANQGSEATYESGFVIDKFPISRPNLTFSTLTVSNMSPEDSSIYLCSGDRAGNTEAFFGQGTRLTVV.

This sequence joins TRBV18 and TRBJ2-5, with D possibly matching TRBD1 (6 bases). CDR1 KGHSH and CDR2 LQKENI come from the germline V gene. The CDR3 length is 16 residues. Deletions cut 0 bases from V and 5 bases from J, with 16 bases between. CDR3 protein: CASSPPKSGVAETQYF. The CDR3 DNA sequence: TGTGCCAGCTCACCACCGAAATCAGGGGTTGCGGAGACCCAGTACTTC.

The chain uses TRBV5-1 and TRBJ1-4; D ambiguous. This CDR3 has 14 amino acids. V lost 0 bases to trimming and J lost 4 bases, with 7 bases between them. Germline-derived CDR1 and CDR2 are SGHRS and YFSETQ. This CDR3 is CASSLVGINEKLFF. The CDR3 nucleotides are TGCGCCAGCAGCTTGGTAGGGATTAATGAAAAACTGTTTTTT.

The sample holds one count of this clonotype. The rearrangement uses TRBV29-1 and TRBJ2-1; D unclear. From germline, CDR1 is SQVTM and CDR2 ANQGSEA. CDR3 length: 14 amino acids. The CDR3 loop reads CRGYQVRPYNEQFF. The CDR3 DNA reads as TGCAGGGGTTATCAGGTGAGGCCCTACAATGAGCAGTTCTTC.

This clonotype has just one count. This chain connects TRBV12-3 or TRBV12-4 to TRBJ2-1; 11 positions match TRBD2. The CDR3 runs 15 residues. With 5 bases clipped from V and 4 bases from J, the junction kept 4 bases outside the gene matches. The CDR3 coding sequence is TGTGCCAGCAGTGCTAGCGGGGGGAAATACAATGAGCAGTTCTTC. Amino acids: CASSASGGKYNEQFF.

This clonotype showed up many times. The V call is TRBV29-1, the J call TRBJ1-1, with a possible D match to TRBD1 (5 bases). This CDR3 is built from 14 residues. V gave up 3 bases and J gave up 0 bases, with 11 bases separating them. Germline lookup yields CDR1 SQVTM and CDR2 ANQGSEA. The CDR3 spells CSVDRDSLNTEAFF. The CDR3 nucleotides read TGCAGCGTTGACCGGGACTCATTGAACACTGAAGCTTTCTTT.

This clonotype was counted ten times or more. This chain uses TRBV28 with TRBJ2-7, with D perhaps being TRBD1 or TRBD2 (5 bases each). The germline gives CDR1 MDHEN, CDR2 SYDVKM. Trimming stripped 1 base from V and 2 bases from J, with 12 bases between. This CDR3 has 15 amino acids. The DNA of the CDR3 is TGTGCCAGCAGTTTATTGGCCGGGACGGCCTACGAGCAGTACTTC. This gives the protein CASSLLAGTAYEQYF.

The rearrangement uses TRBV9 and TRBJ2-1; 7 nucleotides align to TRBD1. The germline V gene has CDR1 SGDLS and CDR2 YYNGEE. V was pared by 3 bases and J by 4 bases, with 10 bases of the junction left unmatched. The CDR3 is 16 amino acids. The CDR3 region has the DNA TGTGCCAGCAGCGCACAGACAGGGCGGAGGTACAATGAGCAGTTCTTC. Its translation: CASSAQTGRRYNEQFF.

This chain connects TRBV12-3 or TRBV12-4 to TRBJ1-6; D gene uncertain. V gave up 5 bases and J gave up 3 bases, with 11 bases separating them. The CDR3 has 15 residues. The CDR3: CASSTRTIYNSPLHF. The CDR3 DNA is TGTGCCAGCAGTACCCGGACCATCTATAATTCACCCCTCCACTTT.

The DNA of the CDR3 is TGCGCCAGTCGACTAGCGGGGGCCTACGAGCAGTACTTC. This sequence encodes CASRLAGAYEQYF. The chain couples TRBV5-1 to TRBJ2-7; 12 nucleotides agree with TRBD2. Looked up from germline, CDR1 is SGHRS and CDR2 is YFSETQ. V lost 8 bases, J lost 2 bases, and 2 bases stayed unmatched. The CDR3 runs 13 residues.